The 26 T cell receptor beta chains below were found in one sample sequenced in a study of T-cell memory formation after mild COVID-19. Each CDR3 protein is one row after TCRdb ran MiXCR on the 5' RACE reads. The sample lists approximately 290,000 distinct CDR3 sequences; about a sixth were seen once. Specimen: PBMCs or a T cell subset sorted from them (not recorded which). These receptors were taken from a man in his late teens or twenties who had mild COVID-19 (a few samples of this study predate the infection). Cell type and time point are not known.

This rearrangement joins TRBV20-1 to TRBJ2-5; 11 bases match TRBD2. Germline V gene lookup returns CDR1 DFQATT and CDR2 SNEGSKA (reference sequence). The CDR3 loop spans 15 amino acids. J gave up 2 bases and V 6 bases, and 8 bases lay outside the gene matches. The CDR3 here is CSAYTLAGVQETQYF. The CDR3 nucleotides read TGCAGTGCCTATACACTAGCGGGGGTACAAGAGACCCAGTACTTC.

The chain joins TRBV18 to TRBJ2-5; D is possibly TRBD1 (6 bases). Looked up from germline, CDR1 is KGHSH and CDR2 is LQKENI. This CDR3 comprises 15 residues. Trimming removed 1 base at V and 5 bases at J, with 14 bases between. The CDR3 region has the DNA TGTGCCAGCTCACCACGATCACAGGGTGCGGAGACCCAGTACTTC. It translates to CASSPRSQGAETQYF.

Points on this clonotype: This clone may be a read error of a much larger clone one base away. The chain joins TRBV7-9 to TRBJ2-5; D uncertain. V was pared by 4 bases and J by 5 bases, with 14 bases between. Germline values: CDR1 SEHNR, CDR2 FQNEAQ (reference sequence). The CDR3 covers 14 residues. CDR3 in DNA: TGTGCCAGCAGCTACTGGGCTTTACACGAGACCCAGTACTTC. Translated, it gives CASSYWALHETQYF.

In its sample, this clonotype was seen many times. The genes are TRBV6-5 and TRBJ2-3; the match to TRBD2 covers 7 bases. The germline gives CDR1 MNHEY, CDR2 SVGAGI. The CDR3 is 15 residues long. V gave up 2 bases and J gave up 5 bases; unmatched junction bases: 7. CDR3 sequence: CASSYLLGGLDTQYF. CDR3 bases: TGTGCCAGCAGTTACCTGCTCGGGGGGTTAGATACGCAGTATTTT.

The CDR3 bases are TGTGCCAGCAGACGGGACATCATCTTAGGGGAGACCCAGTACTTC. It codes for CASRRDIILGETQYF. The chain is built from TRBV6-5 and TRBJ2-5; weak D call: TRBD1 (6 bases). The germline gives CDR1 MNHEY, CDR2 SVGAGI. The V end was cut by 6 bases, the J end by 5 bases, with 19 bases between. The CDR3 runs 15 residues.

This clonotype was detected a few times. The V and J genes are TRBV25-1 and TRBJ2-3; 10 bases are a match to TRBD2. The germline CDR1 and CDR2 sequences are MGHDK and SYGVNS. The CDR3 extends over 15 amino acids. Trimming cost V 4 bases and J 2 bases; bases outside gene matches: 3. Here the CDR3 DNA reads TGTGCCAGCAGTGTACTAGCGGGATACACAGATACGCAGTATTTT. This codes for CASSVLAGYTDTQYF.

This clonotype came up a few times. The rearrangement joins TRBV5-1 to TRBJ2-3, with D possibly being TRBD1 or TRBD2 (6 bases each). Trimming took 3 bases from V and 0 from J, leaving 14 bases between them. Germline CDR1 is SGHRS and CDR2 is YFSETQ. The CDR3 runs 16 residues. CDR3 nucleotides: TGCGCCAGCAGCTGGAGGGGGGAAACTAGCACAGATACGCAGTATTTT. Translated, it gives CASSWRGETSTDTQYF.

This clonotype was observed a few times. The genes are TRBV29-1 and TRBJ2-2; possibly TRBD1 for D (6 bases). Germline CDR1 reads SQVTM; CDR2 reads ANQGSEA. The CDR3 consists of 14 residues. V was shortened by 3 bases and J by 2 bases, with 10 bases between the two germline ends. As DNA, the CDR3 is TGCAGCGTTGACCAGGGGCTTAACACCGGGGAGCTGTTTTTT. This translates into CSVDQGLNTGELFF.

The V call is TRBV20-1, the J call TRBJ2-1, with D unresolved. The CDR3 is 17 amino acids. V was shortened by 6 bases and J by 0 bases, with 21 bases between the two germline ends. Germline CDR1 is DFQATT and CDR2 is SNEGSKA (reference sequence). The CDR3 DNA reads TGCAGTGCACCAGCGTCCCCGGCTTCTAGCTCCTACAATGAGCAGTTCTTC. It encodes CSAPASPASSSYNEQFF.

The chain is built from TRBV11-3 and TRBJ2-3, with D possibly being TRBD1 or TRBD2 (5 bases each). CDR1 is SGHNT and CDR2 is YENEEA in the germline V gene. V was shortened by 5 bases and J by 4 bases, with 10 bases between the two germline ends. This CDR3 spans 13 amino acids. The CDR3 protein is CASSPVGADTQYF. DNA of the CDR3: TGTGCCAGCAGCCCGGTGGGGGCAGATACGCAGTATTTT.

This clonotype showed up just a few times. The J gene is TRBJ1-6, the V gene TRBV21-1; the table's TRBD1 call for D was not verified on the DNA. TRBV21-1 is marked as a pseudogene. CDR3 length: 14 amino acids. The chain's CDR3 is CASSQGFNNSPLHF. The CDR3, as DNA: TGTGCCAGCAGCCAGGGGTTTAATAATTCACCCCTCCACTTT.

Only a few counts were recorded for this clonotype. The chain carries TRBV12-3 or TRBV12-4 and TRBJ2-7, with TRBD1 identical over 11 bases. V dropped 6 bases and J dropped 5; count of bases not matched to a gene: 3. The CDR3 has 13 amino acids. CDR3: CASRRTGGHEQYF. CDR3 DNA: TGTGCCAGCAGACGGACAGGGGGCCACGAGCAGTACTTC.

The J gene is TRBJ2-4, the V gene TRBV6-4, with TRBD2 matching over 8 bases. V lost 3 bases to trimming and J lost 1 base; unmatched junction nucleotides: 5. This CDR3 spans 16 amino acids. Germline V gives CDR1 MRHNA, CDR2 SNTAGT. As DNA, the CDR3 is TGTGCCAGCAGTGAACCGACTAGCGTGGCCAAAAACATTCAGTACTTC. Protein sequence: CASSEPTSVAKNIQYF.

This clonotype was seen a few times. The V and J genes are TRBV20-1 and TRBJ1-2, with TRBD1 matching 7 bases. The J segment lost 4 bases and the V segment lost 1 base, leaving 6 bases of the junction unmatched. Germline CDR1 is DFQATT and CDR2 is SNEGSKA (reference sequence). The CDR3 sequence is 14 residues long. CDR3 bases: TGCAGTGCTAGAGGGGACAGCAGCTCCTATGGCTACACCTTC. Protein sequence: CSARGDSSSYGYTF.

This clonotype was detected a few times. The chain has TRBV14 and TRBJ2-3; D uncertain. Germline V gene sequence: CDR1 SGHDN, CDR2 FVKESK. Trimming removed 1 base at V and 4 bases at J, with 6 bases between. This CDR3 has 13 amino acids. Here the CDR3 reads CASSQVRPDTQYF. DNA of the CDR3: TGTGCCAGCAGCCAAGTCCGTCCAGATACGCAGTATTTT.

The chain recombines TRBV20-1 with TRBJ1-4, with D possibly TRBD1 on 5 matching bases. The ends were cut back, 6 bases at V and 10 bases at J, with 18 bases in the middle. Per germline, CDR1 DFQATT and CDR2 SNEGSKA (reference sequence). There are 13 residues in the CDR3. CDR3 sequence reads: CSATSSGPRKLFF. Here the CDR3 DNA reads TGCAGTGCCACCTCTTCAGGGCCCCGAAAACTGTTTTTT.

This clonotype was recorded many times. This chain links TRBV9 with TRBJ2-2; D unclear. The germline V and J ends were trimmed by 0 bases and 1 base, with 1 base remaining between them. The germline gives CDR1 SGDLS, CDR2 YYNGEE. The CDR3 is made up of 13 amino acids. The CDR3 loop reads CASSVENTGELFF. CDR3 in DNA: TGTGCCAGCAGCGTAGAGAACACCGGGGAGCTGTTTTTT. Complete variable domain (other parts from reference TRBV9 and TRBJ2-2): DSGVTQTPKHLITATGQRVTLRCSPRSGDLSVYWYQQSLDQGLQFLIQYYNGEERAKGNILERFSAQQFPDLHSELNLSSLELGDSALYFCASSVENTGELFFGEGSRLTVL.

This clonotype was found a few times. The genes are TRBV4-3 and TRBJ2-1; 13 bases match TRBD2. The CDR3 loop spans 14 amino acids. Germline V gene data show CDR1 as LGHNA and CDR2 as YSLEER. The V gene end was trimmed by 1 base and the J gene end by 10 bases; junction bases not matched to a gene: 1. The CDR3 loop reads CASSQALAGGEQFF. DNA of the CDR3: TGCGCCAGCAGCCAAGCACTAGCGGGGGGGGAGCAGTTCTTC.

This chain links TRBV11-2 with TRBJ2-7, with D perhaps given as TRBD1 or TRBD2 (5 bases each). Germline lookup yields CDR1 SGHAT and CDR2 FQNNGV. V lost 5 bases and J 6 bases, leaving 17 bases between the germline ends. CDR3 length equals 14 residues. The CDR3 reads CASSPPRERGEQYV. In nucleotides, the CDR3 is TGTGCCAGCAGCCCCCCCAGGGAGCGTGGCGAGCAGTACGTC.

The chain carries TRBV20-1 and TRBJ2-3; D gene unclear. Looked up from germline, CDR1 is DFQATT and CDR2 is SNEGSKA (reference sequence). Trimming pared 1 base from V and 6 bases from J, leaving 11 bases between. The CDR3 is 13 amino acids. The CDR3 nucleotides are TGCAGTGCTAGAGTTGATCACTCGGATACGCAGTATTTT. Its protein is CSARVDHSDTQYF.

The CDR3 loop is CASSPHSGGAESGELFF. The CDR3 DNA sequence: TGCGCCAGCAGCCCTCACAGCGGGGGGGCCGAATCCGGGGAGCTGTTTTTT. V usage is TRBV4-3 and J usage is TRBJ2-2; 10 nucleotides line up with TRBD2. V trimming: 4 bases; J trimming: 6 bases; junction bases outside the gene matches: 11. The CDR3 totals 17 residues. Germline V gene data show CDR1 as LGHNA and CDR2 as YSLEER.

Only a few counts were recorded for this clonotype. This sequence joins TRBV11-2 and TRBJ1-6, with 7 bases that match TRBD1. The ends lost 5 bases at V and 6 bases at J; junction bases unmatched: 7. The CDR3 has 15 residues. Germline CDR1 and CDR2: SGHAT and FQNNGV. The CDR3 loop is CASSQRQGSNSPLHF. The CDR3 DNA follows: TGTGCCAGCAGCCAGCGACAGGGTAGTAATTCACCCCTCCACTTT.

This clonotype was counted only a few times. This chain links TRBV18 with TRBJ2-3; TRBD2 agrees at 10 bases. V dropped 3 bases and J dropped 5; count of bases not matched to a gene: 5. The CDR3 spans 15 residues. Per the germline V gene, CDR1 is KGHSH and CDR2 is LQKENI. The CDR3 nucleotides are TGTGCCAGCTCACCCCTAGCGGGGGCGGAAGATACGCAGTATTTT. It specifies CASSPLAGAEDTQYF.

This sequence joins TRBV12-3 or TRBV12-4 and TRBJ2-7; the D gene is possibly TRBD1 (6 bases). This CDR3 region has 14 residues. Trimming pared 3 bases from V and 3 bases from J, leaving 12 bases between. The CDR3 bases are TGTGCCAGCAGTTTGACGGGCAGGGGCTACGAGCAGTACTTC. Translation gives CASSLTGRGYEQYF.

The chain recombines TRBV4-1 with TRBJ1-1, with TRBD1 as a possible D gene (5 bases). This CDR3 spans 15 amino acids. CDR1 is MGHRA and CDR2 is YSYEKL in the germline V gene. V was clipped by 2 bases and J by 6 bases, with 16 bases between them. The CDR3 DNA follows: TGCGCCAGCAGCCAACCAGTGAGGGGTCGAGCTGAAGCTTTCTTT. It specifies CASSQPVRGRAEAFF.

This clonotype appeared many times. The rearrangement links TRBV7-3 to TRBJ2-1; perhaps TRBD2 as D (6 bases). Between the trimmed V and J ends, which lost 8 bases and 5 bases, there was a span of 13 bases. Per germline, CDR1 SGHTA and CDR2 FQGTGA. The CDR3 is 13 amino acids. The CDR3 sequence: CASVPGRNNEQFF. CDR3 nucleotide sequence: TGTGCCAGCGTTCCGGGGAGGAACAATGAGCAGTTCTTC.